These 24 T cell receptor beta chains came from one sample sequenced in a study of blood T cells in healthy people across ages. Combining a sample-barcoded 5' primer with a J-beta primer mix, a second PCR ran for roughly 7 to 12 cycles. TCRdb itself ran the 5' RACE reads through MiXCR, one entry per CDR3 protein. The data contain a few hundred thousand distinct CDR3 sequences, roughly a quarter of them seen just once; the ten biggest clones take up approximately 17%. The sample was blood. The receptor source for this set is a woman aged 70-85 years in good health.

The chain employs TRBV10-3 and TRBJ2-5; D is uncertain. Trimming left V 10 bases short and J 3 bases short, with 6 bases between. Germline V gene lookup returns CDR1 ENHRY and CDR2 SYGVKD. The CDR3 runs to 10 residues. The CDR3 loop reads CATKEETQYF. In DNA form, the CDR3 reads TGTGCCACCAAGGAAGAGACCCAGTACTTC.

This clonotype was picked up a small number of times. CDR3 sequence (DNA): TGTGCCAGCGAGAAAGGATCGCTCTCTGGAAACACCATATATTTT. It is translated as CASEKGSLSGNTIYF. V is TRBV2 and J is TRBJ1-3; no clear D. Germline V gives CDR1 SNHLY, CDR2 FYNNEI. Trimming shortened V by 8 bases and J by 0 bases, and 14 bases separated the two germline ends. This CDR3 region has 15 residues.

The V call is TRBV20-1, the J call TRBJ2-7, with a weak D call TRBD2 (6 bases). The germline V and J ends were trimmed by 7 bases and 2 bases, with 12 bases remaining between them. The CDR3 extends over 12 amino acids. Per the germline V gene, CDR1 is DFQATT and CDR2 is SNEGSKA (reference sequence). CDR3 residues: CSVPAGTYEQYF. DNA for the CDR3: TGCAGTGTGCCAGCGGGTACCTACGAGCAGTACTTC.

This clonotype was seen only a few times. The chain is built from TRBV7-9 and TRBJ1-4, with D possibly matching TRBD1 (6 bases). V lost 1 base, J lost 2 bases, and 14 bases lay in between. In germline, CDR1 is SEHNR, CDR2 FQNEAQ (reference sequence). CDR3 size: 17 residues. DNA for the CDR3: TGTGCCAGCAGCTTAGGAACACAGGGTTTGACTAATGAAAAACTGTTTTTT. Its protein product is CASSLGTQGLTNEKLFF.

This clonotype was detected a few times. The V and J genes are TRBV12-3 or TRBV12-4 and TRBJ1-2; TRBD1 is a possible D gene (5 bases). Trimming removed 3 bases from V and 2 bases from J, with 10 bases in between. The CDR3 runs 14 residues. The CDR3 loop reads CASSLAGKNYGYTF. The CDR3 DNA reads TGTGCCAGCAGTTTGGCAGGGAAAAACTATGGCTACACCTTC.

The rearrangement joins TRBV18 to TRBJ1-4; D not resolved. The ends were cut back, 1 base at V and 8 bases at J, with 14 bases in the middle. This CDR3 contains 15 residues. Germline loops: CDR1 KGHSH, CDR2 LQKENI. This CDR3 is CASSPQRHAEEKLFF. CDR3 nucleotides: TGTGCCAGCTCACCACAGAGACACGCGGAGGAAAAACTGTTTTTT.

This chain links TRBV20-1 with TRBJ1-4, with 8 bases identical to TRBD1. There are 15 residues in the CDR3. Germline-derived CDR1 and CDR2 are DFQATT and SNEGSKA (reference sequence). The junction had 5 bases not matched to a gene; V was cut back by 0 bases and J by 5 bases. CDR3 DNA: TGCAGTGCTAGAGATCCCACAGGGGGGAATGAAAAACTGTTTTTT. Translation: CSARDPTGGNEKLFF.

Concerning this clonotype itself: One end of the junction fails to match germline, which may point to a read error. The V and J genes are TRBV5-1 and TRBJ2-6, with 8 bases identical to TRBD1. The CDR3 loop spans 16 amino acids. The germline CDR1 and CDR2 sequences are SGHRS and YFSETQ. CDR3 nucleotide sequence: TGCGCCAGCAGCCCGACAGGGGACTCTGGGGCCAACGTCCTGGCTTTC. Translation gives CASSPTGDSGANVLAF.

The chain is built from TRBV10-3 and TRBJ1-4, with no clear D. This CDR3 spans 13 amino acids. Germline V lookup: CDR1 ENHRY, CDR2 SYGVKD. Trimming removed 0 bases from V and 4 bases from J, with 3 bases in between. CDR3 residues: CAISESSNEKLFF. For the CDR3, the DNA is TGTGCCATCAGTGAGTCTAGTAATGAAAAACTGTTTTTT.

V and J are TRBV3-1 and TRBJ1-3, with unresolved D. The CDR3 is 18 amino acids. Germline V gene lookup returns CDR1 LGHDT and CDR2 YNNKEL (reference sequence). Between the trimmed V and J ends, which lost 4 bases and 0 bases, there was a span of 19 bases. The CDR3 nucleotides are TGTGCCAGCAGCCTACCGAAGACGGTTCCCCACTCTGGAAACACCATATATTTT. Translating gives CASSLPKTVPHSGNTIYF.

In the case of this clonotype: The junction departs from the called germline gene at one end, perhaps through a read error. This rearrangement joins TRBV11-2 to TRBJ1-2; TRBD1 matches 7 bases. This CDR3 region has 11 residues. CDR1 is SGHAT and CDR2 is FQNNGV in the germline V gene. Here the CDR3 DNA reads TGTGCCAGCAGTCAACGGGACAGAGTTCTCTTC. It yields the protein CASSQRDRVLF.

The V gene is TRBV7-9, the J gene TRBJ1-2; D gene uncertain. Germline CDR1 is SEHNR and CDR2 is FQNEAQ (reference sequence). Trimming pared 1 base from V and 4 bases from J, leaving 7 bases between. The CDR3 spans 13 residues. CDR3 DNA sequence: TGTGCCAGCAGCTTAGATTCCTTCTATGGCTACACCTTC. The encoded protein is CASSLDSFYGYTF.

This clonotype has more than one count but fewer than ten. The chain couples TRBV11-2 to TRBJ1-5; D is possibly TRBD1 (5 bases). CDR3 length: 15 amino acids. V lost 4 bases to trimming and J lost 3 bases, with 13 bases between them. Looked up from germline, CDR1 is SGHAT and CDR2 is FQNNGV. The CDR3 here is CASSSGGSINQPQHF. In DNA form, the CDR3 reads TGTGCCAGCAGCTCCGGGGGGTCGATCAATCAGCCCCAGCATTTT. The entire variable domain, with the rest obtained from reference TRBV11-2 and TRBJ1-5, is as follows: EAGVAQSPRYKIIEKRQSVAFWCNPISGHATLYWYQQILGQGPKLLIQFQNNGVVDDSQLPKDRFSAERLKGVDSTLKIQPAKLEDSAVYLCASSSGGSINQPQHFGDGTRLSIL.

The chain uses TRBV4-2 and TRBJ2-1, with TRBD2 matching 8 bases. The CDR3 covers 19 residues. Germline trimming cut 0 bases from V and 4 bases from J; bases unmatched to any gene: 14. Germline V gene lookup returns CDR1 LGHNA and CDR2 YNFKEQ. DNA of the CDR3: TGTGCCAGCAGCCAAGAGGGGGCTACTTTAGCGGGGACTTACAATGAGCAGTTCTTC. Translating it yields CASSQEGATLAGTYNEQFF.

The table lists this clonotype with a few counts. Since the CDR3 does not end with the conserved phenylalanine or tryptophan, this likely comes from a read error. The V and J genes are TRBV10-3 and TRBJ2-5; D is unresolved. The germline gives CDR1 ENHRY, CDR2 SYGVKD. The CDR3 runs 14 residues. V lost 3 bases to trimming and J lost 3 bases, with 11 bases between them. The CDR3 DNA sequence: TGTGCCATCAGTGAATCTGGCGAGAAAGAGACCCAGTACCTC. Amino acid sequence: CAISESGEKETQYL.

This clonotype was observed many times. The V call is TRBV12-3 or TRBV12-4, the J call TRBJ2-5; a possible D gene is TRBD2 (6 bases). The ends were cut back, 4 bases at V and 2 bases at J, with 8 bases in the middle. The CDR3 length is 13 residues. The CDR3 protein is CASSSGVQETQYF. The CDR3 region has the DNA TGTGCCAGCAGTTCGGGGGTGCAAGAGACCCAGTACTTC.

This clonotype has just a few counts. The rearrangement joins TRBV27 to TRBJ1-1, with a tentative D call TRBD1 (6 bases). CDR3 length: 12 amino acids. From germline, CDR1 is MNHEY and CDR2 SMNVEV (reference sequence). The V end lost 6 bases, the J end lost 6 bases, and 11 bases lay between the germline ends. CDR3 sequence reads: CASRRGGAEAFF. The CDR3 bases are TGTGCCAGCAGAAGGGGGGGAGCTGAAGCTTTCTTT.

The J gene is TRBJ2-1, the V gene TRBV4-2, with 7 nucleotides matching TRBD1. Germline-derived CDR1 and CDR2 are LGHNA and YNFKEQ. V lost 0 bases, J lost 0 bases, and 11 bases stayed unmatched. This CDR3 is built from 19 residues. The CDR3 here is CASSQDLNLGQYSYNEQFF. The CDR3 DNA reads TGTGCCAGCAGCCAAGATTTAAATTTGGGACAGTACTCCTACAATGAGCAGTTCTTC.

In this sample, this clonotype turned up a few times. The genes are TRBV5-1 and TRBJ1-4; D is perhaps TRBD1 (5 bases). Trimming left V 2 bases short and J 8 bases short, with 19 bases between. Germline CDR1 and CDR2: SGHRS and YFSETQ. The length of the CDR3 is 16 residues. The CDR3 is CASSLNPMGRDEKLFF. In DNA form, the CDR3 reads TGCGCCAGCAGCTTAAACCCTATGGGACGGGACGAAAAACTGTTTTTT.

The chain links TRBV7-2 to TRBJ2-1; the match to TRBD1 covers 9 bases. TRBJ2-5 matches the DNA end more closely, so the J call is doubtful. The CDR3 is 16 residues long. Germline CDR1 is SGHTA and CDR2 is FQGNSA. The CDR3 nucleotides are TGTGCCAGCAGCTCGAACAGGGGGCGAAAGTCGGAGACCCAGTACTTC. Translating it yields CASSSNRGRKSETQYF.

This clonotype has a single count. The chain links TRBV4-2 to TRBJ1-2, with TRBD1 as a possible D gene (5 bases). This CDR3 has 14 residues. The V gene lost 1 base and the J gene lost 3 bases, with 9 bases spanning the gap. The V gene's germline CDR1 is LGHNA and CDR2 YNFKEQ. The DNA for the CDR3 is TGTGCCAGCAGCCAAGCAGGGTTAGACTATGGCTACACCTTC. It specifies CASSQAGLDYGYTF.

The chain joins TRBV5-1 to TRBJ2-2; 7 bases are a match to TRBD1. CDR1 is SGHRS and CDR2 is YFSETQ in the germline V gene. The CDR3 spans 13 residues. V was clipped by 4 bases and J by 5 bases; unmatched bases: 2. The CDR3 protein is CASSGTVTGELFF. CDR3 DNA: TGCGCCAGCAGCGGGACAGTTACCGGGGAGCTGTTTTTT. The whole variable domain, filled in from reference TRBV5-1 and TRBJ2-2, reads KAGVTQTPRYLIKTRGQQVTLSCSPISGHRSVSWYQQTPGQGLQFLFEYFSETQRNKGNFPGRFSGRQFSNSRSEMNVSTLELGDSALYLCASSGTVTGELFFGEGSRLTVL.

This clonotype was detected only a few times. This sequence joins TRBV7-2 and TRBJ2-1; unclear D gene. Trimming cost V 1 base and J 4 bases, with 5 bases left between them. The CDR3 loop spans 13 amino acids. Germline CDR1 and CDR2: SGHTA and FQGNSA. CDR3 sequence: CASSLEWYNEQFF. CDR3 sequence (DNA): TGTGCCAGCAGCTTAGAATGGTACAATGAGCAGTTCTTC.

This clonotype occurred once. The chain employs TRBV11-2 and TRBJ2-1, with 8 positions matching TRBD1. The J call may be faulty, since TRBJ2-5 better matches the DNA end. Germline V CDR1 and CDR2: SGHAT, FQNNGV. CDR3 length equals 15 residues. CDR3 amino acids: CASSLQGAVGETQYF. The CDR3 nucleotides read TGTGCCAGCAGCTTACAGGGGGCTGTGGGAGAGACCCAGTACTTC.